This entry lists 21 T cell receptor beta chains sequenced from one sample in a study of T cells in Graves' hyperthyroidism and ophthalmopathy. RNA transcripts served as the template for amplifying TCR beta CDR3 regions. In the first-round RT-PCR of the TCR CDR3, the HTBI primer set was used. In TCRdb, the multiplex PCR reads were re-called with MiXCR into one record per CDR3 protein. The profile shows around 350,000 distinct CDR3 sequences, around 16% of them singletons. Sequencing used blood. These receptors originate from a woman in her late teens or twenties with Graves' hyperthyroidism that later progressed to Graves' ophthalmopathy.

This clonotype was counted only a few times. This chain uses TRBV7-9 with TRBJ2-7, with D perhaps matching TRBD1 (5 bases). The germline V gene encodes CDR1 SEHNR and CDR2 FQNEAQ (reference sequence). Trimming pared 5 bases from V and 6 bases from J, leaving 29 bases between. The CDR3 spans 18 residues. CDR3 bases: TGTGCCAGCAGCGGCATAGGGCACCAGGGAACCTACTACTCCGAGCAGTACTTC. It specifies CASSGIGHQGTYYSEQYF.

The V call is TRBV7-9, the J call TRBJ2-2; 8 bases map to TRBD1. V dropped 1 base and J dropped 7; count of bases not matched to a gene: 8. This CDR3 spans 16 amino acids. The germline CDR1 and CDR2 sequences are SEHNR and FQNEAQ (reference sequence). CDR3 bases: TGTGCCAGCAGCTTAGATAATACAGGGGGAATCGGGGAGCTGTTTTTT. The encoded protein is CASSLDNTGGIGELFF.

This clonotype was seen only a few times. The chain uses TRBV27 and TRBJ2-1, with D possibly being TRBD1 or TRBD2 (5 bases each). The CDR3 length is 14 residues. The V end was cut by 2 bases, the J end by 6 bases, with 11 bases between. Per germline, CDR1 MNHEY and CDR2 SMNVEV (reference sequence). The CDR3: CASSLARGANEQFF. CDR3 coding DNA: TGTGCCAGCAGTTTAGCTAGAGGGGCCAATGAGCAGTTCTTC.

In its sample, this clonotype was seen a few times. Here the CDR3 reads CASSPDPSGGGETQYF. Here the CDR3 DNA reads TGTGCCAGCAGCCCCGACCCTAGCGGGGGCGGAGAGACCCAGTACTTC. The chain employs TRBV5-6 and TRBJ2-5; 10 positions match TRBD2. Losses at the gene ends were 4 bases for V and 4 bases for J; bases not matched to a gene: 10. This CDR3 is 16 amino acids long. CDR1 is SGHDT, CDR2 YYEEEE, per germline.

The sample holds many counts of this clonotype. CDR3 in amino acids: CASSLGPGRFNQPQHF. The CDR3 DNA reads as TGTGCCAGCAGTTTAGGGCCAGGACGGTTCAATCAGCCCCAGCATTTT. The chain recombines TRBV27 with TRBJ1-5; no firm D call. The CDR3 has 16 residues. Germline V gives CDR1 MNHEY, CDR2 SMNVEV (reference sequence). The germline V and J ends were trimmed by 2 bases and 3 bases, with 14 bases remaining between them.

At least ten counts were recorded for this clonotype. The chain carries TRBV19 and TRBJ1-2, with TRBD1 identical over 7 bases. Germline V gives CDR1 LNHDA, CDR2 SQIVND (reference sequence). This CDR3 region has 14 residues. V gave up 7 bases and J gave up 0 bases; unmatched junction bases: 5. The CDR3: CASTGTASNYGYTF. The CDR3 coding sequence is TGTGCCAGTACCGGGACAGCATCTAACTATGGCTACACCTTC. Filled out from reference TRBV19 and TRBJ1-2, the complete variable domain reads DGGITQSPKYLFRKEGQNVTLSCEQNLNHDAMYWYRQDPGQGLRLIYYSQIVNDFQKGDIAEGYSVSREKKESFPLTVTSAQKNPTAFYLCASTGTASNYGYTFGSGTRLTVV.

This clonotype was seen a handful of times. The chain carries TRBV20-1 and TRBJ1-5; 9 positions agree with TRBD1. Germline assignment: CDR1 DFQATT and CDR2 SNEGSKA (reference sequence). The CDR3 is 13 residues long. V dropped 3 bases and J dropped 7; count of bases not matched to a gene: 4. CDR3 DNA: TGCAGTGCTAGCGGGACAGGGAACCAGCCCCAGCATTTT. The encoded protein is CSASGTGNQPQHF.

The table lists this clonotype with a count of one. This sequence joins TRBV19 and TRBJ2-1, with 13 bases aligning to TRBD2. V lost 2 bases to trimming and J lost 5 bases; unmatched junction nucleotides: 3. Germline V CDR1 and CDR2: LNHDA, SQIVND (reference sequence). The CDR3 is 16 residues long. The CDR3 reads CASSITSGRVNNEQFF. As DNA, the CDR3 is TGTGCCAGTAGTATAACTAGCGGGAGGGTCAACAATGAGCAGTTCTTC. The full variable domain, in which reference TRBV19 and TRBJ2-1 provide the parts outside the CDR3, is DGGITQSPKYLFRKEGQNVTLSCEQNLNHDAMYWYRQDPGQGLRLIYYSQIVNDFQKGDIAEGYSVSREKKESFPLTVTSAQKNPTAFYLCASSITSGRVNNEQFFGPGTRLTVL.

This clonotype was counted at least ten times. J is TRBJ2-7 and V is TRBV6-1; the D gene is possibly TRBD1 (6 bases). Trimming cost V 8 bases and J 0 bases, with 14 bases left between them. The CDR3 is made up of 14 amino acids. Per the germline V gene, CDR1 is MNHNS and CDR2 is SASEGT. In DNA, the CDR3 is TGTGCCAGCGGACCCGACAGGAACTCCTACGAGCAGTACTTC. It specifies CASGPDRNSYEQYF.

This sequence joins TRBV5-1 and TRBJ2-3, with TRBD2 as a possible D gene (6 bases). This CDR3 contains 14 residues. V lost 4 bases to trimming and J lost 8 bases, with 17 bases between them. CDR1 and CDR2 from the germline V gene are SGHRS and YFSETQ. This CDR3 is CASSPRTGELTQYF. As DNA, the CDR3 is TGCGCCAGCAGCCCTCGGACGGGGGAGCTTACGCAGTATTTT. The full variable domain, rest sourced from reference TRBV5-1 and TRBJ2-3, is KAGVTQTPRYLIKTRGQQVTLSCSPISGHRSVSWYQQTPGQGLQFLFEYFSETQRNKGNFPGRFSGRQFSNSRSEMNVSTLELGDSALYLCASSPRTGELTQYFGPGTRLTVL.

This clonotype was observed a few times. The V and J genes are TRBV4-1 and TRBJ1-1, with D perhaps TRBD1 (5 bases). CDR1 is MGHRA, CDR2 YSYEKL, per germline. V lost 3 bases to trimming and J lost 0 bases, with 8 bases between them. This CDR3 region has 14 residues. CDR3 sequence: CASSQETVNTEAFF. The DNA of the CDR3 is TGCGCCAGCAGCCAGGAGACAGTGAACACTGAAGCTTTCTTT.

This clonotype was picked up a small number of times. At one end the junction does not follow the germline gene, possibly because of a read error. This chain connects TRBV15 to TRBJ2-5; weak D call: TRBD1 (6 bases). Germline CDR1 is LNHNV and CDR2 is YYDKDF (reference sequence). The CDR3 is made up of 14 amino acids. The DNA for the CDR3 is TGTGCCACCAGCAGAGGGACAGTCCAAGAGACCCAGCACTTC. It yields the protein CATSRGTVQETQHF.

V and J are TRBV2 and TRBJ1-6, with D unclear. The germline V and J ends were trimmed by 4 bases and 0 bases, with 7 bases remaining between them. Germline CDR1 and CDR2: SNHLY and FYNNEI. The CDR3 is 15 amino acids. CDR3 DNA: TGTGCCAGCAGTGGACTGAGCTCCTATAATTCACCCCTCCACTTT. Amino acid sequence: CASSGLSSYNSPLHF.

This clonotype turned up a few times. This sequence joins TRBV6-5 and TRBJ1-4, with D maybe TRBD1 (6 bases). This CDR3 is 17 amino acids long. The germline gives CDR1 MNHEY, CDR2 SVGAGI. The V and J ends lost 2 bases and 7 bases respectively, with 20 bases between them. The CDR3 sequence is CASSYGGAGALGEKLFF. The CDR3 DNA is TGTGCCAGCAGTTACGGGGGGGCGGGGGCGCTGGGTGAAAAACTGTTTTTT.

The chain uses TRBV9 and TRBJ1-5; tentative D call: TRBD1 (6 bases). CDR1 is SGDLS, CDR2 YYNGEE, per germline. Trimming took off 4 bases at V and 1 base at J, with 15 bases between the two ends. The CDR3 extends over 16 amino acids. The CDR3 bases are TGTGCCAGCAGCTTGGGGGGCAGGGGAAGCAATCAGCCCCAGCATTTT. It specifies CASSLGGRGSNQPQHF.

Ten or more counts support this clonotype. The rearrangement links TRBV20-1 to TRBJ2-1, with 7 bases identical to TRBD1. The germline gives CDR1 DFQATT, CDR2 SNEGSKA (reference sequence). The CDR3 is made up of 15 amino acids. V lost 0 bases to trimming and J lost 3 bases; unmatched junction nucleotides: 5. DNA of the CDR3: TGCAGTGCTAGAGATCTGGGGACAGACTACAATGAGCAGTTCTTC. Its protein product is CSARDLGTDYNEQFF.

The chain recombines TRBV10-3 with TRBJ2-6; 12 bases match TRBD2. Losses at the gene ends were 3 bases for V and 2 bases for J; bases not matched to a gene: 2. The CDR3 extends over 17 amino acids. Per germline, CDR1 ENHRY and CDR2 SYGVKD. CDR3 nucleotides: TGTGCCATCAGTGACCTAGCGGGAGGGCCTGGGGCCAACGTCCTGACTTTC. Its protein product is CAISDLAGGPGANVLTF.

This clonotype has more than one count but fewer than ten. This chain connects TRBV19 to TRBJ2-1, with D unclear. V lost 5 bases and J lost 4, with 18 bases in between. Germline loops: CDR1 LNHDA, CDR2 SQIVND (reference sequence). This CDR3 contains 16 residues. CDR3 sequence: CASSPSSMWGYNEQFF. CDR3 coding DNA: TGTGCCAGTAGTCCCTCCTCTATGTGGGGATACAATGAGCAGTTCTTC.

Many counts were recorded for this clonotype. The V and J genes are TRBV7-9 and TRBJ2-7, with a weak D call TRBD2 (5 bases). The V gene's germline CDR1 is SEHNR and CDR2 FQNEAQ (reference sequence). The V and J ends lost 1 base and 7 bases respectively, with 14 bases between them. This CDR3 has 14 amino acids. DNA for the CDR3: TGTGCCAGCAGCTTAGGTTCCGCTCCGGGGGAGCAGTACTTC. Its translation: CASSLGSAPGEQYF.

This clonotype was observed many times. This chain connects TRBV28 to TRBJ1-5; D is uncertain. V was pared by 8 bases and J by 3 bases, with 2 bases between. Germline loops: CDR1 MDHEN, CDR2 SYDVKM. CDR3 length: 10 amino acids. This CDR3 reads CASHNQPQHF. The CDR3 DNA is TGTGCCAGCCACAATCAGCCCCAGCATTTT.

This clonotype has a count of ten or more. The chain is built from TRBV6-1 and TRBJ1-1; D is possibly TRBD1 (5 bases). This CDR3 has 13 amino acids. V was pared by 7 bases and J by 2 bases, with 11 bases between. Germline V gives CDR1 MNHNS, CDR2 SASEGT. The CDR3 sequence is CASTDRLNTEAFF. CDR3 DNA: TGTGCCAGCACCGACAGACTTAACACTGAAGCTTTCTTT.